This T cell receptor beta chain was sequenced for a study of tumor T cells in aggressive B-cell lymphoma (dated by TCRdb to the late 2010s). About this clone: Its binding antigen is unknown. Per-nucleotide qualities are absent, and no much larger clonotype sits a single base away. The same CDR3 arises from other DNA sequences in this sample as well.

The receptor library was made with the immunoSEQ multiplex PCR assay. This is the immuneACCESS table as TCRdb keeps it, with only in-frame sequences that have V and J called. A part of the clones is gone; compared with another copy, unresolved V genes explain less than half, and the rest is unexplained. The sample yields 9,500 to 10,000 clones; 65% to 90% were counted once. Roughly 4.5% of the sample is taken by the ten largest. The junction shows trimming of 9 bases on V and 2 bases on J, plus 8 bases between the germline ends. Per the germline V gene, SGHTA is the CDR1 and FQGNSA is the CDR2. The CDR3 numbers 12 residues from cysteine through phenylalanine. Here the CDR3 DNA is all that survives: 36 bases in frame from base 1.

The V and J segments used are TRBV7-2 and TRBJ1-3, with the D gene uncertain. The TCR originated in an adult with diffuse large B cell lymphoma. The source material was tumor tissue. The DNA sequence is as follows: TGTGCCAGTGGCCGCACTGGAAACACCATATATTTT. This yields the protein CASGRTGNTIYF. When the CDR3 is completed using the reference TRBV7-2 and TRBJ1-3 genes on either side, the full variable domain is GAGVSQSPSNKVTEKGKDVELRCDPISGHTALYWYRQSLGQGLEFLIYFQGNSAPDKSGLPSDRFSAERTGGSVSTLTIQRTQQEDSAVYLCASGRTGNTIYFGEGSWLTVV.